This T cell receptor beta chain originates from a study of regulatory T cells in long-lasting Graves disease. Findings of the study overall: Possibly, too few samples lowered accuracy.

The CDR3 loop spans 15 amino acids. Trimming shortened V by 5 bases and J by 2 bases, and 13 bases separated the two germline ends. Germline V gene data show CDR1 as SGHAT and CDR2 as FQNNGV. A remark on this clonotype: Its antigen remains unidentified. This may stem from a read error, because a much larger clone lies one nucleotide away.

The time point denotes: persistent/refractory GD, antithyroid drugs over 5 years with positive TRAb. The TCR library was prepared using RNA isolated from PBMCs. Arm-PCR of CDR3 regions with iRepertoire HTBI primers generated TCR beta libraries. TCRdb called the multiplex PCR reads again in MiXCR, with one record for every CDR3 protein. The sample has about 470,000 distinct CDR3 sequences, around 20% seen once. The rearrangement uses TRBV11-2 and TRBJ2-1, with no clear D. The source is a female donor with Graves disease. Sequencing was performed on peripheral blood mononuclear cells (PBMCs), taken when the disease was refractory, from a patient treated with antithyroid drugs. CDR3 DNA: TGTGCCAGCAGCCCCGACCGTAGCCCCTACAATGAGCAGTTCTTC. As protein: CASSPDRSPYNEQFF.